This note documents a single T cell receptor (beta chain) sequence. This sample was taken from a study of blood T cell repertoires in COVID-19. Study-level information: Samples representing acute and convalescent COVID-19 were sourced from the United States, Italy and Spain. In each case, the material was cDNA or gDNA derived from T cells, B-cell-depleted T cells, or PBMCs.

The junction had 3 bases not matched to a gene; V was cut back by 1 base and J by 2 bases. The CDR3 runs 15 residues. Per the germline V gene, CDR1 is SGHTA and CDR2 is FQGNSA. Authors' data handling: Estimates of nucleated cell counts were drawn from the amplification of reference gene primers. The table came from immunoSEQ multiplex PCR; TCRdb's copy has only in-frame clones and leaves some out. Clonal size and the V and J genes are those of that table, whereas D and trimming came from the DNA. Among about 150,000 clones listed, about 90% were seen once. The chain links TRBV7-2 to TRBJ2-7, with 9 nucleotides matching TRBD2. This TCR was recovered from a woman between 55 and 75 years old with active or convalescent COVID-19. The sample was peripheral blood. CDR3 sequence reads: CASSLVAGETYEQYF. In nucleotides, the CDR3 is TGTGCCAGCAGCTTAGTAGCGGGGGAGACCTACGAGCAGTACTTC.